The clone carrying this T cell receptor beta chain has just one count. Amplification used 60 Vbeta primers and 13 Jbeta primers. Assay: immunoSEQ multiplex PCR; the TCRdb copy retains only in-frame clones and omits some. The table includes roughly 290,000 clones, roughly 90% detected once. This specimen belongs to a study of cytomegalovirus exposure and HLA in healthy donors. Sequencing was done on a sample of PBMCs. The source is a woman in her late teens or twenties in good health and CMV-seronegative.

In DNA, the CDR3 is TGTGCCATCAGTGAGTCCCCCGTAAACTACGAGCAGTACTTC. This encodes CAISESPVNYEQYF. The rearrangement links TRBV10-3 to TRBJ2-7; D remains unclear. This CDR3 is 14 amino acids long. V gave up 0 bases and J gave up 3 bases, with 9 bases separating them. Germline lookup yields CDR1 ENHRY and CDR2 SYGVKD.